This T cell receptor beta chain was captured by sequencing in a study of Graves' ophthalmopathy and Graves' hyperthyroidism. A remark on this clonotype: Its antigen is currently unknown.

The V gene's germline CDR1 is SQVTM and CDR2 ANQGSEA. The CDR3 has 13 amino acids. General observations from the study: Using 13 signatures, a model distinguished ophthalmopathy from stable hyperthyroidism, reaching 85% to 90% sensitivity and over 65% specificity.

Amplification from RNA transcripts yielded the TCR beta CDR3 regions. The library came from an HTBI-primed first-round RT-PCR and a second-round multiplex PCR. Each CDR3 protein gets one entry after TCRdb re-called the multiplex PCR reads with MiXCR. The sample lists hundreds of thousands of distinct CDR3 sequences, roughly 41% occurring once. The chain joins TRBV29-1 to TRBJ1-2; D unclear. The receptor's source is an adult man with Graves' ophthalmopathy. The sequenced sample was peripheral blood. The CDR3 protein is CSYNGETTAGYTF. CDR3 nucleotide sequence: TGCAGTTACAACGGAGAAACAACGGCTGGCTACACCTTC.